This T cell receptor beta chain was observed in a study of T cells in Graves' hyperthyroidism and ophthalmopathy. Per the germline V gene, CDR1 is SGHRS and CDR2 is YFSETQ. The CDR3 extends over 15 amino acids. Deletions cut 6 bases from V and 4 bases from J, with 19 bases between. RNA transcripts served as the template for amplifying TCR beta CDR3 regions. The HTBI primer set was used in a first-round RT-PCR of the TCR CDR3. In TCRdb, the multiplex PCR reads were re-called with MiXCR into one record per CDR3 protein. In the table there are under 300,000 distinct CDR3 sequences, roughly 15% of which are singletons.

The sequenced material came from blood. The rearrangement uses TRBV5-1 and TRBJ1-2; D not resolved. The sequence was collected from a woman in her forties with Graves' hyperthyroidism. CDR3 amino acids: CASTRAGAESYGYTF. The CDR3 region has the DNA TGCGCCAGCACTAGGGCAGGTGCTGAGTCCTATGGCTACACCTTC.